Shown below are 32 T cell receptor beta chains from a single sample sequenced in a study of Tregs in tolerant kidney transplant recipients. Generated by immunoSEQ multiplex PCR, the TCRdb table keeps only in-frame clones and is missing some. This repertoire includes approximately 50,000 clones. Material: CD4+ T cells from blood, obtained before the transplant. All receptors derive from a human donor who received a combined kidney and bone marrow transplant.

Points on this clone: The sequenced fragment ends 3 residues before the CDR3 boundary, so the rest is inferred from the germline J gene. The gene calls are TRBV29-1 and TRBJ1-2; 8 nucleotides align to TRBD1. The trim removed 7 bases at V and 6 bases at J, leaving 10 bases unmatched. Germline V lookup: CDR1 SQVTM, CDR2 ANQGSEA. This CDR3 contains 13 residues. CDR3 sequence: CSARITTGDGYTF. The covered CDR3 bases are TGCAGCGCACGAATTACGACAGGGGATGGC.

In the case of this clone: The read ends 3 residues before the CDR3 terminus; that terminus is restored from the germline J gene. V is TRBV7-6 and J is TRBJ2-6; TRBD2 might be the D (7 bases). Germline CDR1 and CDR2: SGHVS and FNYEAQ. The CDR3 consists of 18 residues. The V and J ends lost 5 bases and 3 bases respectively, with 20 bases between them. CDR3 sequence reads: CASSGRPDGGLGANVLTF. The sequenced part of the CDR3 DNA is TGTGCCAGCAGCGGGCGACCGGACGGGGGGCTTGGGGCCAACGTC.

Notes on this clone: The read falls 3 residues short of the CDR3 end, and the missing part is taken from the germline J gene. The chain recombines TRBV19 with TRBJ1-2; D not resolved. Germline CDR1 is LNHDA and CDR2 is SQIVND (reference sequence). The CDR3 is made up of 12 amino acids. The CDR3 spells CASSISAGGYTF. The covered CDR3 bases are TGTGCCAGTAGTATCTCGGCGGGAGGC.

Points on this clone: The observed sequence ends 3 residues before the CDR3 terminus, with the missing tail filled in from the germline J gene. J is TRBJ2-2 and V is TRBV7-9; 8 nucleotides line up with TRBD1. The CDR3 has 14 residues. Germline lookup yields CDR1 SEHNR and CDR2 FQNEAQ (reference sequence). J lost 7 bases, V lost 6 bases, and 7 bases had no gene match. The CDR3 reads CASREQGANGELFF. Incomplete CDR3 DNA: TGTGCCAGCAGGGAGCAGGGGGCCAACGGGGAG. Complete variable domain (other parts from reference TRBV7-9 and TRBJ2-2): DTGVSQNPRHKITKRGQNVTFRCDPISEHNRLYWYRQTLGQGPEFLTYFQNEAQLEKSRLLSDRFSAERPKGSFSTLEIQRTEQGDSAMYLCASREQGANGELFFGEGSRLTVL.

Regarding this clone: Read sequence stops 3 residues before the CDR3 end, and the germline J gene provides the missing end. The rearrangement uses TRBV5-1 and TRBJ1-4; no firm D call. Per the germline V gene, CDR1 is SGHRS and CDR2 is YFSETQ. The CDR3 totals 14 residues. Deletions cut 5 bases from V and 5 bases from J, with 13 bases between. The CDR3 loop reads CASSLHGRNEKLFF. CDR3 DNA (partial): TGCGCCAGCAGTCTACACGGCAGGAATGAAAAA.

A note on this clone: Read coverage stops 3 residues before the CDR3 terminus; the germline J gene supplies the remainder. This chain joins TRBV7-2 and TRBJ1-1; 7 bases line up with TRBD1. V trimming: 5 bases; J trimming: 3 bases; junction bases outside the gene matches: 9. Germline-derived CDR1 and CDR2 are SGHTA and FQGNSA. The CDR3 has 15 amino acids. The part of the CDR3 DNA that was read is TGTGCCAGCAGCATCAGACAGGGCCGGGACACTGAA. As protein: CASSIRQGRDTE. The full CDR3 protein is CASSIRQGRDTEAFF.

Comment on this clone: The CDR3 extends 3 residues past the end of the read, so its final part is completed from the germline J gene. V is TRBV7-6 and J is TRBJ2-7; TRBD2 aligns across 14 bases. The V segment lost 4 bases and the J segment 2 bases; nucleotides outside the gene matches: 1. The CDR3 sequence is 15 residues long. Looked up from germline, CDR1 is SGHVS and CDR2 is FNYEAQ. Here the CDR3 reads CASSSTSGGAYEQYF. Incomplete CDR3 DNA: TGTGCCAGCAGCTCGACTAGCGGGGGGGCCTACGAG.

About this clone: The read halts 3 residues ahead of the CDR3 end, with the missing end drawn from the germline J gene. V is TRBV5-1 and J is TRBJ1-6, with D unresolved. Between the trimmed V and J ends, which lost 0 bases and 9 bases, there was a span of 10 bases. Germline V gene lookup returns CDR1 SGHRS and CDR2 YFSETQ. The CDR3 loop spans 14 amino acids. This CDR3 is CASSLDRNGSPLHF. The sequenced CDR3 bases are TGCGCCAGCAGCTTGGACAGAAATGGTTCACCC.

Worth noting for this clone: From the germline J gene comes the end of the CDR3, since the read stops 3 residues before it. V is TRBV12-3 or TRBV12-4 and J is TRBJ2-2; perhaps TRBD1 as D (5 bases). CDR3 length: 15 amino acids. V gave up 0 bases and J gave up 4 bases, with 9 bases separating them. Here the CDR3 reads CASSLALTVTGELFF. CDR3 bases read: TGTGCCAGCAGTTTAGCCCTGACAGTCACCGGGGAG.

CDR3 DNA, as far as it was read: TGTGCCAGCAGCCGACCGGGACAGCGCGCAGATACG. This gives the protein CASSRPGQRADT. The complete CDR3 reads CASSRPGQRADTQYF. The genes are TRBV7-9 and TRBJ2-3; TRBD1 agrees at 7 bases. The read terminates 3 residues ahead of where the CDR3 ends, so the germline J gene completes it. CDR1 SEHNR and CDR2 FQNEAQ come from the germline V gene (reference sequence). Trimming at V came to 5 bases and at J to 4 bases, leaving 9 bases not matched to a gene. CDR3 size: 15 residues.

About this clone itself: Read data end 3 residues before the CDR3 end; the end is taken from the germline J gene. This chain connects TRBV18 to TRBJ2-3; D is possibly TRBD1 (6 bases). Germline CDR1 is KGHSH and CDR2 is LQKENI. The CDR3 has 17 residues. Trimming removed 1 base from V and 3 bases from J, with 17 bases in between. Incomplete CDR3 DNA: TGTGCCAGCTCACCACGCCTGGGGGCTGGAGAAACAGATACG. The encoded protein is CASSPRLGAGETDT. The full CDR3 protein reads CASSPRLGAGETDTQYF.

Regarding this clone: One junction end does not reproduce the germline sequence, and a read error may be involved. The CDR3 extends 3 residues past the end of the read, so its final part is completed from the germline J gene. The V and J genes are TRBV7-9 and TRBJ2-3, with D possibly being TRBD1 (6 bases). This CDR3 has 14 amino acids. CDR1 is SEHNR, CDR2 FQNEAQ, per germline (reference sequence). The CDR3 DNA, read in part, is TGTGCCAGCAGCCCAACAGGGAGCAGAGATACG. Translation gives CASSPTGSRDT. The complete CDR3 reads CASSPTGSRDTQYF. Together with reference TRBV7-9 and TRBJ2-3, the CDR3 gives the full variable domain: DTGVSQNPRHKITKRGQNVTFRCDPISEHNRLYWYRQTLGQGPEFLTYFQNEAQLEKSRLLSDRFSAERPKGSFSTLEIQRTEQGDSAMYLCASSPTGSRDTQYFGPGTRLTVL.

A note on this clone: Read coverage stops 3 residues before the CDR3 terminus; the germline J gene supplies the remainder. The chain carries TRBV29-1 and TRBJ2-2; a possible D gene is TRBD2 (6 bases). V shed 6 bases and J shed 3 bases, with 11 bases lying between them. The CDR3 extends over 13 amino acids. Germline V CDR1 and CDR2: SQVTM, ANQGSEA. CDR3 region: CSVDRGYTGELFF. The sequenced part of the CDR3 DNA is TGCAGCGTCGACCGGGGGTACACCGGGGAG.

Points on this clone: Read data end 3 residues before the CDR3 end; the end is taken from the germline J gene. The chain employs TRBV14 and TRBJ1-2; D possibly corresponds to TRBD1 (5 bases). The CDR3 length is 13 residues. The germline V gene encodes CDR1 SGHDN and CDR2 FVKESK. CDR3 DNA (partial): TGTGCCAGCAGCCAAGATATGGGGCGCGGC. Protein product: CASSQDMGRG. The whole CDR3 protein is CASSQDMGRGYTF.

The covered CDR3 bases are TGTGCCAGCAGCCCGTACCAAGAGACC. It yields the protein CASSPYQET. The full-length CDR3 reads as CASSPYQETQYF. The rearrangement links TRBV6-2 or TRBV6-3 to TRBJ2-5; unclear D gene. The read halts 3 residues ahead of the CDR3 end, with the missing end drawn from the germline J gene. V lost 6 bases and J 0 bases, leaving 5 bases between the germline ends. CDR3 length: 12 residues. CDR1 is MNHEY and CDR2 is SVGEGT in the germline V gene.

Comments on this clone: The CDR3 is cut off 3 residues early in the read; its end comes from the germline J gene. This sequence joins TRBV19 and TRBJ1-1, with D unclear. The CDR3 has 15 residues. The V gene lost 5 bases and the J gene lost 3 bases, with 16 bases spanning the gap. Per germline, CDR1 LNHDA and CDR2 SQIVND (reference sequence). The CDR3 loop reads CASSAGGSRYTEAFF. CDR3 bases read: TGTGCCAGTAGTGCGGGAGGCAGCAGATACACTGAA. The full variable domain, rest sourced from reference TRBV19 and TRBJ1-1, is DGGITQSPKYLFRKEGQNVTLSCEQNLNHDAMYWYRQDPGQGLRLIYYSQIVNDFQKGDIAEGYSVSREKKESFPLTVTSAQKNPTAFYLCASSAGGSRYTEAFFGQGTRLTVV.

Regarding this clone: The DNA ends 3 residues before the CDR3 does, and the rest of the CDR3 is filled in from the germline J gene. V is TRBV7-6 and J is TRBJ1-2, with TRBD1 identical over 12 bases. Germline V gene lookup returns CDR1 SGHVS and CDR2 FNYEAQ. CDR3 length equals 16 residues. Unmatched junction bases numbered 7, after V lost 4 bases and J lost 4 bases. The CDR3 spells CASSSYRDRGPYGYTF. Partial CDR3 DNA: TGTGCCAGCAGCTCTTACCGGGACAGGGGGCCCTATGGC.

About this clone itself: The CDR3 end falls 3 residues outside the read, so it is completed with the germline J gene. The J gene is TRBJ1-2, the V gene TRBV6-2 or TRBV6-3, with TRBD1 matching 8 bases. V trimming: 7 bases; J trimming: 4 bases; junction bases outside the gene matches: 17. The CDR3 consists of 17 residues. CDR1 is MNHEY and CDR2 is SVGEGT in the germline V gene. The sequenced part of the CDR3 DNA is TGTGCCAGCAATACTATAACGGGACAGGAGACCCTCTATGGC. Protein product: CASNTITGQETLYG. The CDR3, in full, reads CASNTITGQETLYGYTF.

Note on this clone: The CDR3 extends 3 residues past the end of the read, so its final part is completed from the germline J gene. The V and J genes are TRBV7-9 and TRBJ2-3; D possibly corresponds to TRBD1 (6 bases). This CDR3 contains 15 residues. Trimming cost V 4 bases and J 2 bases, with 13 bases left between them. The germline CDR1 and CDR2 sequences are SEHNR and FQNEAQ (reference sequence). CDR3 bases read: TGTGCCAGCAGCTCACAGGGACAAAACACAGATACG. It translates to CASSSQGQNTDT. The whole CDR3 is CASSSQGQNTDTQYF.

Note on this clone: Read sequence stops 3 residues before the CDR3 end, and the germline J gene provides the missing end. The rearrangement uses TRBV19 and TRBJ1-1; D call uncertain. V was clipped by 5 bases and J by 0 bases, with 7 bases between them. This CDR3 spans 13 amino acids. Germline CDR1 LNHDA, CDR2 SQIVND (reference sequence). The CDR3 here is CASSDGVNTEAFF. CDR3 DNA (partial): TGTGCCAGTAGTGACGGGGTGAACACTGAA.

The CDR3 spells CASSPGDRDYGYTF. The covered CDR3 bases are TGTGCCAGCTCACCGGGAGACAGGGACTATGGC. This rearrangement joins TRBV18 to TRBJ1-2, with 7 bases identical to TRBD1. The observed sequence ends 3 residues before the CDR3 terminus, with the missing tail filled in from the germline J gene. The CDR3 extends over 14 amino acids. With 3 bases clipped from V and 3 bases from J, the junction kept 4 bases outside the gene matches. Germline V gives CDR1 KGHSH, CDR2 LQKENI.

Points on this clone: From the germline J gene comes the end of the CDR3, since the read stops 3 residues before it. This rearrangement joins TRBV7-6 to TRBJ2-5; 10 positions agree with TRBD1. Germline V lookup: CDR1 SGHVS, CDR2 FNYEAQ. V lost 3 bases and J lost 5; bases outside the gene matches: 9. The CDR3 extends over 16 amino acids. CDR3 sequence: CASSFFGTGDGETQYF. The sequenced part of the CDR3 DNA is TGTGCCAGCAGCTTTTTCGGGACAGGGGATGGGGAGACC.

In the case of this clone: The read terminates 3 residues ahead of where the CDR3 ends, so the germline J gene completes it. The chain links TRBV5-1 to TRBJ2-5; TRBD2 matches 8 bases. V gave up 2 bases and J gave up 2 bases; unmatched junction bases: 5. Germline V gene lookup returns CDR1 SGHRS and CDR2 YFSETQ. This CDR3 spans 15 amino acids. CDR3 DNA (partial): TGCGCCAGCAGCTTAGAACAGCGGGGGCAAGAGACC. Its translation: CASSLEQRGQET. The entire CDR3 is CASSLEQRGQETQYF.

As regards this clone: The sequence runs out 3 residues before the end of the CDR3; the remainder is reconstructed from the germline J gene. This sequence joins TRBV7-9 and TRBJ2-3, with 9 bases lining up with TRBD1. The germline V gene encodes CDR1 SEHNR and CDR2 FQNEAQ (reference sequence). The V segment lost 5 bases and the J segment 4 bases; nucleotides outside the gene matches: 4. The CDR3 runs to 14 residues. The CDR3 spells CASSIGTGPDTQYF. The part of the CDR3 DNA that was read is TGTGCCAGCAGCATTGGGACAGGGCCAGATACG.

As regards this clone: The read gets to within 3 residues of the CDR3 end, and the germline J gene fills in the rest. The chain has TRBV5-1 and TRBJ2-1; D remains ambiguous. Germline CDR1 and CDR2: SGHRS and YFSETQ. Trimming removed 4 bases at V and 3 bases at J, with 17 bases between. The CDR3 consists of 16 residues. CDR3 DNA (partial): TGCGCCAGCAGCCCGTGGCTCCGTGACAACTACAATGAG. This sequence encodes CASSPWLRDNYNE. The CDR3, in full, reads CASSPWLRDNYNEQFF.

A remark on this clone: From the germline J gene comes the end of the CDR3, since the read stops 3 residues before it. This chain joins TRBV6-7 and TRBJ2-2; no firm D call. TRBV6-7 carries the ORF label, with uncertain function. The length of the CDR3 is 14 residues. Trimming cost V 2 bases and J 6 bases, with 10 bases left between them. The covered CDR3 bases are TGTGCCAGCAGTTACCCAGGTCGCCCCGGGGAG. Protein: CASSYPGRPGE. The complete CDR3 protein is CASSYPGRPGELFF.

In the case of this clone: Sequencing ends 3 residues short of the CDR3 end; the germline J gene provides the rest. The rearrangement joins TRBV18 to TRBJ2-7; D is uncertain. This CDR3 region has 16 residues. V lost 3 bases and J lost 2, with 17 bases in between. CDR1 is KGHSH and CDR2 is LQKENI in the germline V gene. CDR3 bases read: TGTGCCAGCTCACCCGCTACTTGCGGCTCCCCCTACGAG. Its protein product is CASSPATCGSPYE. From start to end, the CDR3 is CASSPATCGSPYEQYF.

The CDR3 is CASTPRDRPSTDTQYF. The sequenced part of the CDR3 DNA is TGTGCCAGCACTCCACGGGACAGGCCGAGCACAGATACG. The J gene is TRBJ2-3, the V gene TRBV6-2 or TRBV6-3, with TRBD1 matching 8 bases. The read ends 3 residues shy of where the CDR3 ends; the end is completed using the germline J gene. Losses at the gene ends were 7 bases for V and 0 bases for J; bases not matched to a gene: 9. Germline CDR1 and CDR2: MNHEY and SVGEGT. This CDR3 has 16 residues.

About this clone itself: The read falls 3 residues short of the CDR3 end, and the missing part is taken from the germline J gene. This chain uses TRBV7-2 with TRBJ1-4, with D possibly being TRBD1 (6 bases). Per germline, CDR1 SGHTA and CDR2 FQGNSA. Between the trimmed V and J ends, which lost 4 bases and 4 bases, there was a span of 13 bases. The CDR3 extends over 15 amino acids. The covered CDR3 bases are TGTGCCAGCAGCTCCGGGGGGCAGATTAATGAAAAA. As protein: CASSSGGQINEK. The full CDR3 protein is CASSSGGQINEKLFF.

About this clone itself: The read stops 3 residues short of the end of the CDR3; the missing end is completed from the germline J gene. V is TRBV30 and J is TRBJ2-2, with 9 bases fitting TRBD2. After removal of 3 bases from V and 5 bases from J, the junction contained 10 bases not matched to a gene. There are 16 residues in the CDR3. The germline CDR1 and CDR2 sequences are GTSNPN and SVGIG (reference sequence). The CDR3 here is CAWRGVAGARTGELFF. CDR3 bases read: TGTGCCTGGAGGGGGGTAGCGGGAGCAAGGACCGGGGAG.

As to this clone: The read gets to within 3 residues of the CDR3 end, and the germline J gene fills in the rest. The chain recombines TRBV30 with TRBJ1-2; tentative D call: TRBD1 (6 bases). The CDR3 runs to 14 residues. Trimming cost V 2 bases and J 2 bases, with 12 bases left between them. The germline gives CDR1 GTSNPN, CDR2 SVGIG (reference sequence). The CDR3: CAWSLPGQNYGYTF. The sequenced part of the CDR3 DNA is TGTGCCTGGAGTTTACCCGGACAGAACTATGGC.

Comments on this clone: With the read ending 3 residues before the CDR3 end, the germline J gene is used to fill in that end. The chain recombines TRBV7-2 with TRBJ1-1; TRBD1 matches at 8 bases. CDR3 size: 15 residues. Germline CDR1 is SGHTA and CDR2 is FQGNSA. V shed 7 bases and J 4 bases; nucleotides not matched to a gene: 11. This chain's CDR3 is CASTPRRQGLTEAFF. The sequenced CDR3 bases are TGTGCCAGCACCCCAAGACGACAGGGGCTCACTGAA.